One sample yielded the 5 T cell receptor beta chains listed below, sequenced in a study of T cells in Graves' hyperthyroidism and ophthalmopathy. The TCR beta CDR3 regions underwent amplification using RNA transcripts as the source. Carried out on the TCR CDR3, a first-round RT-PCR used the HTBI primer set. In TCRdb, the multiplex PCR reads were re-called with MiXCR into one record per CDR3 protein. The sample lists approximately 590,000 distinct CDR3 sequences, 15% to 17% occurring once. Sequencing input: blood. These receptors all come from a woman aged 25 to 39 with Graves' hyperthyroidism.

The V gene is TRBV24-1, the J gene TRBJ2-7, with D perhaps assigned TRBD1 or TRBD2 (5 bases each). V was clipped by 1 base and J by 3 bases, with 21 bases between them. Germline-derived CDR1 and CDR2 are KGHDR and SFDVKD. There are 18 residues in the CDR3. The DNA of the CDR3 is TGTGCCACCAGTGATTTTGAGGGCCGGGGCGAGGAGTACTACGAGCAGTACTTC. This translates into CATSDFEGRGEEYYEQYF.

This clonotype was recorded many times. The gene calls are TRBV6-1 and TRBJ1-5, with 7 bases fitting TRBD1. The germline gives CDR1 MNHNS, CDR2 SASEGT. This CDR3 region has 14 residues. V dropped 7 bases and J dropped 1; count of bases not matched to a gene: 4. CDR3 region: CASKDRASNQPQHF. CDR3 sequence (DNA): TGTGCCAGCAAAGACAGGGCCAGCAATCAGCCCCAGCATTTT.

This clonotype came up many times. V gene TRBV12-3 or TRBV12-4 combines with J gene TRBJ2-7; D not resolved. The CDR3 contains 13 residues. Between the trimmed V and J ends, which lost 3 bases and 6 bases, there was a span of 12 bases. DNA of the CDR3: TGTGCCAGCAGTTTTAGTGTAGCCTCCGAGCAGTACTTC. Encoded protein: CASSFSVASEQYF.

This clonotype has a handful of counts. Since a much larger clone is just one base distant, this may be a read error. The gene calls are TRBV2 and TRBJ2-7; the D gene is possibly TRBD1 (5 bases). Trimming pared 7 bases from V and 8 bases from J, leaving 27 bases between. The CDR3 totals 16 residues. Germline CDR1 and CDR2: SNHLY and FYNNEI. The CDR3 DNA reads TGTGCCAGCACCGAACGTTTCAAGGGGTCGAGCATCAAGCAGTACTTC. The encoded protein is CASTERFKGSSIKQYF.

Ten or more counts support this clonotype. The chain joins TRBV30 to TRBJ2-7, with 7 bases matching TRBD1. CDR3 length equals 13 residues. In germline, CDR1 is GTSNPN, CDR2 SVGIG (reference sequence). The junction had 1 base not matched to a gene; V was cut back by 0 bases and J by 2 bases. CDR3 coding DNA: TGTGCCTGGAGTGTGACAGGGCCCTACGAGCAGTACTTC. Translation gives CAWSVTGPYEQYF.